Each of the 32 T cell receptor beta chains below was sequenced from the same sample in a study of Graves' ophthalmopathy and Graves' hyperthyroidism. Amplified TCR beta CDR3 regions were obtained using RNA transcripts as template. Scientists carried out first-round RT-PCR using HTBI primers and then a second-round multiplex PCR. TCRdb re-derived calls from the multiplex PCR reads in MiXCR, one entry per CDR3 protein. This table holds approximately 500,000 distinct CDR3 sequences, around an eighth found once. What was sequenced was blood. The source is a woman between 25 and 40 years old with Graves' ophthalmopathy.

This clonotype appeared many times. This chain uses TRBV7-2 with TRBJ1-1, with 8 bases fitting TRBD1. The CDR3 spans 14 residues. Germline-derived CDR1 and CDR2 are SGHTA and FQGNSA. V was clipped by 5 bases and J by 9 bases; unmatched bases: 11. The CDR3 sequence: CASSPDRVSLKAFF. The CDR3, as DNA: TGTGCCAGCAGCCCGGACAGGGTTTCCCTCAAAGCTTTCTTT.

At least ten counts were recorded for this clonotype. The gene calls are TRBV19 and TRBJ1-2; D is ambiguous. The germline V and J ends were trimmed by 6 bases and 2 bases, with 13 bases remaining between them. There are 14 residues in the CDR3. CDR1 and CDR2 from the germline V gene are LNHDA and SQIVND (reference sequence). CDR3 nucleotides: TGTGCCAGTAGCCGCGAGGCAAACAACTATGGCTACACCTTC. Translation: CASSREANNYGYTF.

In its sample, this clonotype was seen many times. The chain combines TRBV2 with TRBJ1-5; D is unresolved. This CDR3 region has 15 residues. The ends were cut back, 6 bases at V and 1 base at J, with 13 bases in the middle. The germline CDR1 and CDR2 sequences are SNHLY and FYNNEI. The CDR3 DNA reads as TGTGCCAGCAGAGAGCTGGGAGGAAGCAATCAGCCCCAGCATTTT. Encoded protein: CASRELGGSNQPQHF.

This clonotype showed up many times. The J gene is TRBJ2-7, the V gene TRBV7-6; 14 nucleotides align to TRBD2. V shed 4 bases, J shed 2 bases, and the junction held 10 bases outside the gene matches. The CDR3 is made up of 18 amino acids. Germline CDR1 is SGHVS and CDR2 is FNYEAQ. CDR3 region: CASSSPGLAGVKPYEQYF. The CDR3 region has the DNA TGTGCCAGCAGCTCCCCGGGACTAGCGGGAGTAAAACCCTACGAGCAGTACTTC.

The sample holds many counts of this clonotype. CDR3 sequence reads: CASTAGGGRKTQYF. The CDR3 DNA sequence: TGTGCCAGCACCGCCGGTGGGGGGAGGAAGACCCAGTACTTC. The chain employs TRBV27 and TRBJ2-5; a possible D gene is TRBD2 (6 bases). CDR1 is MNHEY and CDR2 is SMNVEV in the germline V gene (reference sequence). Trimming stripped 7 bases from V and 6 bases from J, with 18 bases between. This CDR3 has 14 residues.

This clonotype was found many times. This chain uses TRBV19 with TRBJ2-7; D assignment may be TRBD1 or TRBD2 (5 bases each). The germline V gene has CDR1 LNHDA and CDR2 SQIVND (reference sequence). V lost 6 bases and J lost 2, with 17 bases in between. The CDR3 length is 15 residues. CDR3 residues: CASRPGTQRTYEQYF. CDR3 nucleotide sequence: TGTGCCAGTAGGCCCGGGACCCAGCGTACCTACGAGCAGTACTTC.

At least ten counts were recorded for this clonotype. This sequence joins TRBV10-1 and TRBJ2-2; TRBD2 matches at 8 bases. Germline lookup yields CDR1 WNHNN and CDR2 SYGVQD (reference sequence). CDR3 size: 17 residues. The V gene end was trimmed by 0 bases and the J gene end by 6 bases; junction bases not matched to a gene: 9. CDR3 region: CASSESKGAGAAGELFF. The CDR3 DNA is TGCGCCAGCAGTGAGTCTAAGGGAGCGGGAGCGGCCGGGGAGCTGTTTTTT.

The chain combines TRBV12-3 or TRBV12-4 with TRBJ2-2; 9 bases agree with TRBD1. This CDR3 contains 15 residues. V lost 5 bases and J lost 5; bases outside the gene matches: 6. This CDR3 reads CASSPRDRDTGELFF. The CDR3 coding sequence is TGTGCCAGCAGTCCCCGGGACAGGGATACCGGGGAGCTGTTTTTT.

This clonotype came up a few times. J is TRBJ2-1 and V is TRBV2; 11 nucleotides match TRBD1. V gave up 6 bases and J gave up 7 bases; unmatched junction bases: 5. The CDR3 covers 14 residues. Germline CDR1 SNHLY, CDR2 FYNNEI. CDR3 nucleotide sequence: TGTGCCAGCAGGGGACAGGGGGGGATGAATGAGCAGTTCTTC. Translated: CASRGQGGMNEQFF.

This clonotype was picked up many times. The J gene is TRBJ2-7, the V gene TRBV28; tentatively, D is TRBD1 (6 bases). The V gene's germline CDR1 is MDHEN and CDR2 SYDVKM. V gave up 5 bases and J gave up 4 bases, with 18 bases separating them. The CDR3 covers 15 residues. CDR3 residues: CASSPPGGPAYEQYF. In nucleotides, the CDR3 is TGTGCCAGCAGTCCCCCTGGGGGCCCAGCTTACGAGCAGTACTTC.

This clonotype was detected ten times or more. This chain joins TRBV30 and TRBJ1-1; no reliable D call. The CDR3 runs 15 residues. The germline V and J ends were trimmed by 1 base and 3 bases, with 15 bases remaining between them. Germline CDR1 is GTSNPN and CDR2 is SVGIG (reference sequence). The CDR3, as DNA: TGTGCCTGGAGTGAAGGGCTCCACATGGACACTGAAGCTTTCTTT. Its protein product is CAWSEGLHMDTEAFF.

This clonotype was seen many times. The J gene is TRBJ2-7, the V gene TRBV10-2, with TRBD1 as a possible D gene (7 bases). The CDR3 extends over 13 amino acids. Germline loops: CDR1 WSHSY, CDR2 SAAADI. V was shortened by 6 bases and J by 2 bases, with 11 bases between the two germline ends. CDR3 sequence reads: CASSWRGPYEQYF. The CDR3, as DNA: TGCGCCAGCAGCTGGAGGGGGCCCTACGAGCAGTACTTC.

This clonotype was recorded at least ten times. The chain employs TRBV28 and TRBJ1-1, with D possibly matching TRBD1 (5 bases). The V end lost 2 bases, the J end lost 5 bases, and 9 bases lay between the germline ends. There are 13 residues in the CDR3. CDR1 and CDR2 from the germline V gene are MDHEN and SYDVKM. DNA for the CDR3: TGTGCCAGCAGTTTAGGGGACGCGACTGAAGCTTTCTTT. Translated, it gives CASSLGDATEAFF.

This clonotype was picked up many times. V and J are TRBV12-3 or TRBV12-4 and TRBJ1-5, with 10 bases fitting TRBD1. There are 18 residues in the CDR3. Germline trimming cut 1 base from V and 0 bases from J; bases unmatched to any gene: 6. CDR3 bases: TGTGCCAGCAGTTTAGGGACAGGGGGTGTTTATAGCAATCAGCCCCAGCATTTT. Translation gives CASSLGTGGVYSNQPQHF.

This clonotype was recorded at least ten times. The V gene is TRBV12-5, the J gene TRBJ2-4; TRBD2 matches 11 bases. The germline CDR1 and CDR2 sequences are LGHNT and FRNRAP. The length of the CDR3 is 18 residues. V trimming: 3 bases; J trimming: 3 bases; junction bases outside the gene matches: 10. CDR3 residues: CASGFFLLAGGIKNIQYF. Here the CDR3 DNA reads TGTGCTAGTGGTTTCTTCCTCCTAGCGGGGGGCATCAAAAACATTCAGTACTTC.

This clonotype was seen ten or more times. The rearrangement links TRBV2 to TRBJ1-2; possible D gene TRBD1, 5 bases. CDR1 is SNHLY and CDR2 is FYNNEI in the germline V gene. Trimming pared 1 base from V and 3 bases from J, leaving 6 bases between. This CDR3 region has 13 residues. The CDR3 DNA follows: TGTGCCAGCAGTGAAGTGGGGGACTATGGCTACACCTTC. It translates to CASSEVGDYGYTF.

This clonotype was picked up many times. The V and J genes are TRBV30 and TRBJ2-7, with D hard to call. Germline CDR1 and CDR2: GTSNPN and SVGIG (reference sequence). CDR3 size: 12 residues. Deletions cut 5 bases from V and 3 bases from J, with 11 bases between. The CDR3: CAWGDLLYEQYF. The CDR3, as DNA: TGTGCCTGGGGAGACTTACTCTACGAGCAGTACTTC. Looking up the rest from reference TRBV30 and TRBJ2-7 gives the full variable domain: SQTIHQWPATLVQPVGSPLSLECTVEGTSNPNLYWYRQAAGRGLQLLFYSVGIGQISSEVPQNLSASRPQDRQFILSSKKLLLSDSGFYLCAWGDLLYEQYFGPGTRLTVT.

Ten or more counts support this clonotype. The CDR3 DNA is TGTGCCAGCAGTATCCGAGCGGGGGCCTCGAACACCGGGGAGCTGTTTTTT. This codes for CASSIRAGASNTGELFF. The chain combines TRBV12-3 or TRBV12-4 with TRBJ2-2, with 8 bases fitting TRBD2. J gave up 0 bases and V 5 bases, and 8 bases lay outside the gene matches. The CDR3 contains 17 residues.

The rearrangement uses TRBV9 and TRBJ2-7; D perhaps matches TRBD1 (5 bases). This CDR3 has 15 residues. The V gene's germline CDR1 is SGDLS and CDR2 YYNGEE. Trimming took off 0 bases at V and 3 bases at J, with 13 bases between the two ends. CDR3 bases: TGTGCCAGCAGCGTAGAAGAAACAGGTTACTACGAGCAGTACTTC. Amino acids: CASSVEETGYYEQYF.

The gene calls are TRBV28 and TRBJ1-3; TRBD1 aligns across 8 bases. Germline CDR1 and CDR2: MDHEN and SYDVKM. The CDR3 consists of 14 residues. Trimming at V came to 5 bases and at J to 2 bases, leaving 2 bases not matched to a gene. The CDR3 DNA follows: TGTGCCAGCAGTCGACAGGGGACTGGAAACACCATATATTTT. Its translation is CASSRQGTGNTIYF. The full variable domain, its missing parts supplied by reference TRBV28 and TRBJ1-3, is DVKVTQSSRYLVKRTGEKVFLECVQDMDHENMFWYRQDPGLGLRLIYFSYDVKMKEKGDIPEGYSVSREKKERFSLILESASTNQTSMYLCASSRQGTGNTIYFGEGSWLTVV.

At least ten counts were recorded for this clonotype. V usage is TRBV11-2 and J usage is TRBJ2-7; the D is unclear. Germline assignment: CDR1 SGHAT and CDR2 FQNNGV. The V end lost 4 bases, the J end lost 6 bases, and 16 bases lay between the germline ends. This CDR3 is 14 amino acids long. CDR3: CASSYRVIPSEQYF. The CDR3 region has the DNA TGTGCCAGCAGCTACCGGGTTATCCCGTCCGAGCAGTACTTC.

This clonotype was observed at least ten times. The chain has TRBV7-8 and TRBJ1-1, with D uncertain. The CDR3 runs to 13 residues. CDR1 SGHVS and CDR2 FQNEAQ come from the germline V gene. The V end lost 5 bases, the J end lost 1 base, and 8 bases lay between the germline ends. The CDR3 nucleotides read TGTGCCAGCAGCAACTCCCGGAACACTGAAGCTTTCTTT. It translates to CASSNSRNTEAFF.

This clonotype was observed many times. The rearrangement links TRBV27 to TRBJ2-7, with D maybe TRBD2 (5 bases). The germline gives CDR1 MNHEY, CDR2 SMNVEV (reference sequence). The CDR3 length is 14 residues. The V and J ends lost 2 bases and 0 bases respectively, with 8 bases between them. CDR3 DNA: TGTGCCAGCAGTTTAACAGCGGCCTCCTACGAGCAGTACTTC. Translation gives CASSLTAASYEQYF.

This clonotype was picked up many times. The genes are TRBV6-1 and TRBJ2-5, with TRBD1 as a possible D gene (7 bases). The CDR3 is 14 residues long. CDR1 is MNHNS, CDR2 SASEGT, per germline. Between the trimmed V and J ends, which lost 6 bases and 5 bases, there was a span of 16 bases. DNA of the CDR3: TGTGCCAGCAGAAAGACAGGGAGGCAGGAGACCCAGTACTTC. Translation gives CASRKTGRQETQYF.

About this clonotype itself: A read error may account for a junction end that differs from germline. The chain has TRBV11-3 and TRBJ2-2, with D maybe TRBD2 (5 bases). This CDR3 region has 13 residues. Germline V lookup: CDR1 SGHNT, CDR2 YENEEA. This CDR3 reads CASSFSATGELVF. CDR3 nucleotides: TGTGCCAGCAGCTTTTCTGCGACCGGGGAGCTGGTTTTT.

CDR3 region: CASSEAITGGNSPLHF. In DNA, the CDR3 is TGTGCCAGCAGTGAAGCGATTACAGGGGGCAATTCACCCCTCCACTTT. The chain uses TRBV6-1 and TRBJ1-6, with 9 bases matching TRBD1. J was trimmed by 7 bases and V by 0 bases; bases with no gene match: 4. Germline loops: CDR1 MNHNS, CDR2 SASEGT. The CDR3 is 16 residues long.

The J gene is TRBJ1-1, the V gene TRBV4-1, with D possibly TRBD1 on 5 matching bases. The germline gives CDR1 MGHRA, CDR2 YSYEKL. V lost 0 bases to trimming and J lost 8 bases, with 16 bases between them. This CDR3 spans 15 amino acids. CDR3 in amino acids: CASSQESGGVGEAFF. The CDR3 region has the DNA TGCGCCAGCAGCCAAGAGTCGGGGGGGGTAGGGGAAGCTTTCTTT.

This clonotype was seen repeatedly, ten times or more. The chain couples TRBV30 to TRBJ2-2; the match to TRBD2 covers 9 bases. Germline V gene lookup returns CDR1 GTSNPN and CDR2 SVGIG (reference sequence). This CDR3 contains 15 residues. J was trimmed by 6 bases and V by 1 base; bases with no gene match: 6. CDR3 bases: TGTGCCTGGAGTGAATTAGCGGGAGAGGCCGGGGAGCTGTTTTTT. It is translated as CAWSELAGEAGELFF.

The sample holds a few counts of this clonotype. DNA of the CDR3: TGTGCCAGCAGCCCCGGGACTAGCGGGAGACTAGCCAAAAACATTCAGTACTTC. Translation gives CASSPGTSGRLAKNIQYF. V and J are TRBV5-4 and TRBJ2-4; 14 bases are a match to TRBD2. V shed 4 bases and J 0 bases; nucleotides not matched to a gene: 6. CDR1 SGHNT and CDR2 YYREEE come from the germline V gene (reference sequence). The CDR3 totals 18 residues.

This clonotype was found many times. The CDR3 here is CASSLTRQGWTEAFF. The CDR3 nucleotides are TGTGCCAGCAGCCTTACCCGACAGGGCTGGACTGAAGCTTTCTTT. The genes are TRBV12-3 or TRBV12-4 and TRBJ1-1, with TRBD1 matching over 7 bases. The CDR3 extends over 15 amino acids. V lost 6 bases and J lost 5; bases outside the gene matches: 12.

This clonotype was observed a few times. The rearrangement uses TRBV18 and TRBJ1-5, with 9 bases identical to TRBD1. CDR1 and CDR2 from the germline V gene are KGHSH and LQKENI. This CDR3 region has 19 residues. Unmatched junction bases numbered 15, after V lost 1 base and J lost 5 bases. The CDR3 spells CASSPRTTKDRGRDQPQHF. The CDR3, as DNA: TGTGCCAGCTCACCACGGACGACGAAGGACAGGGGAAGGGATCAGCCCCAGCATTTT.

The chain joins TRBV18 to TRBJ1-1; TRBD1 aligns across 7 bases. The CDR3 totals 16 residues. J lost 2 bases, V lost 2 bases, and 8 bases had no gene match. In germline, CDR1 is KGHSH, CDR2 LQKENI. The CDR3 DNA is TGTGCCAGCTCACCAATCCGTACAGGGGTCAACACTGAAGCTTTCTTT. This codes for CASSPIRTGVNTEAFF. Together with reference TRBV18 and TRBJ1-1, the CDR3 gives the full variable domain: NAGVMQNPRHLVRRRGQEARLRCSPMKGHSHVYWYRQLPEEGLKFMVYLQKENIIDESGMPKERFSAEFPKEGPSILRIQQVVRGDSAAYFCASSPIRTGVNTEAFFGQGTRLTVV.